The clone carrying this T cell receptor (beta chain) was observed once. Germline CDR1 and CDR2: SGHAT and FQNNGV. Trimming cost V 5 bases and J 4 bases, with 11 bases left between them. The CDR3 loop spans 13 amino acids. Enrolled through a virtual design, the participants were between roughly 18 and 95 years of age and came from around 25 US areas. The study assigned cohorts using participant-reported clinical history. Recovered Cohort 3 donors showed two negative PCRs, clearance, or symptom resolution. This sample is drawn from a study of blood T cell repertoires in COVID-19. The wider study: Both acute and convalescent COVID-19 samples were obtained from the United States, Italy and Spain.

Method: immunoSEQ multiplex PCR; TCRdb's copy keeps in-frame clones and lacks some. Here the sample spans 390,000 or so clones, around 91% being singletons. This TCR was sampled from a man between 18 and 29 years old who had recovered from COVID-19. The sequenced sample was PBMCs or T cells enriched from blood (not recorded which). This chain connects TRBV11-2 to TRBJ2-5, with D unclear. The CDR3 DNA follows: TGTGCCAGCAGCCAGAGAGGCGTAGAGACCCAGTACTTC. It encodes CASSQRGVETQYF.